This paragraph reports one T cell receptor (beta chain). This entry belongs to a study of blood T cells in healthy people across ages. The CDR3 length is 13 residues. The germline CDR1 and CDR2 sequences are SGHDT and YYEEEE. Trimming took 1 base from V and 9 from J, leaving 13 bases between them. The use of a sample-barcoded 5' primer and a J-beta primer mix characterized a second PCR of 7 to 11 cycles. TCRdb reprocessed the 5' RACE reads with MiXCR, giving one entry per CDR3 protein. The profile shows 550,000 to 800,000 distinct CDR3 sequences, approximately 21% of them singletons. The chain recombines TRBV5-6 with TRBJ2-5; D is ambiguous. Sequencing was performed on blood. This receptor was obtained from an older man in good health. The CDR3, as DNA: TGTGCCAGCAGCTTGAATAGGGTCACGGCCCAGTACTTC. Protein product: CASSLNRVTAQYF.